This T cell receptor beta chain was sequenced during a study of Ad26.COV2.S vaccination and SARS-CoV-2 variants. About the research overall: Ad26.COV2.S arm of COV1001 included the donor. The vaccine Ad26.COV2.S was put into the muscle once, or twice with 56 days between.

Study-wide results and limits: The breadth of spike-specific CD8+ and CD4+ T cell responses after vaccination was reportedly substantial. Total responses of T cells may have been underestimated by the analyses of TCR breadth and depth.

Noted treatment: around 19 received Ad26.COV2.S at low or high dose, single or two shots; roughly five received placebo; per-sample allocation not given. Day 63 after the first injection of vaccine or placebo was the sampling time. Comment on this clone: The antigen is undetermined.

The ends were cut back, 0 bases at V and 2 bases at J, with 13 bases in the middle. Germline V gives CDR1 SGHTA, CDR2 FQGNSA. The CDR3 totals 17 residues. Assay used: immunoSEQ multiplex PCR; TCRdb lists only in-frame clones, some missing. The table records fewer than 900,000 clones, about 89% of them present only once. This TCR was sampled from a person between 18 and 60 years old who received the Ad26.COV2.S COVID-19 vaccine or a placebo. Sequences were derived from peripheral blood, sampled in a trial of Ad26.COV2.S vaccine versus placebo. The chain joins TRBV7-2 to TRBJ1-4; perhaps TRBD1 as D (5 bases). CDR3 in DNA: TGTGCCAGCAGCTTAGCGGGTCGGGGGGAGACTAATGAAAAACTGTTTTTT. This sequence encodes CASSLAGRGETNEKLFF. The variable domain in full, with the rest retrieved from reference TRBV7-2 and TRBJ1-4, is GAGVSQSPSNKVTEKGKDVELRCDPISGHTALYWYRQSLGQGLEFLIYFQGNSAPDKSGLPSDRFSAERTGGSVSTLTIQRTQQEDSAVYLCASSLAGRGETNEKLFFGSGTQLSVL.